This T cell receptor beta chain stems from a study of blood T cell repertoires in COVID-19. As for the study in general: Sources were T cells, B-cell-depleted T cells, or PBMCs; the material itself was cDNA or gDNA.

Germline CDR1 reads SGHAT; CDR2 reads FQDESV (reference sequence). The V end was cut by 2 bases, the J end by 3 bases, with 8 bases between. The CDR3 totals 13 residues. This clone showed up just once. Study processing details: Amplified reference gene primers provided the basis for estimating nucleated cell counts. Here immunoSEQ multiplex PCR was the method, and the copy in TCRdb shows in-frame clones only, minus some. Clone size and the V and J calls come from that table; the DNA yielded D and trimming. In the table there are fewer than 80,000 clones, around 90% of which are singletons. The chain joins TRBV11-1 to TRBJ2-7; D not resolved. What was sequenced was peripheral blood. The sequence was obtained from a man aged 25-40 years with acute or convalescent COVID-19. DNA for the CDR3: TGTGCCAGCAGCTTAAATAATATCTACGAGCAGTACTTC. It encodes CASSLNNIYEQYF.